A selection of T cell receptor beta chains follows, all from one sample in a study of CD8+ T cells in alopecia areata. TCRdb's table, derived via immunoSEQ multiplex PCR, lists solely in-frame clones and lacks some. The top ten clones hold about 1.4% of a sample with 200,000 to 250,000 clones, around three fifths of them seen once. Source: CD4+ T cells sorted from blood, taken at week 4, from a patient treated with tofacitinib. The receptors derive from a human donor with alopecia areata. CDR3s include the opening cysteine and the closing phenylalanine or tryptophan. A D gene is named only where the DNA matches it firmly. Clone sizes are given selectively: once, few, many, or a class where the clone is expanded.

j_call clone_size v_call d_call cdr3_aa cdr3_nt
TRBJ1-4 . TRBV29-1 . CSVGNEKLFF TGCAGCGTCGGAAATGAAAAACTGTTTTTT
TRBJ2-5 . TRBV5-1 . CASSKGDKETQYF TGCGCCAGCAGTAAGGGGGACAAAGAGACCCAGTACTTC
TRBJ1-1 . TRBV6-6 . CASSYILNTEAFF TGTGCCAGCAGTTACATATTGAACACTGAAGCTTTCTTT
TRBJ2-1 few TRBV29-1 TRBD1 CSVEGQGAYNEQFF TGCAGCGTTGAAGGACAGGGGGCCTACAATGAGCAGTTCTTC
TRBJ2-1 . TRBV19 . CASSSPTWAGHNEQFF TGTGCCAGTAGCTCACCAACATGGGCAGGGCATAATGAGCAGTTCTTC
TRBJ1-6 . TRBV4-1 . CASSQDRVRSPLHF TGCGCCAGCAGCCAAGACAGGGTCAGATCACCCCTCCACTTT
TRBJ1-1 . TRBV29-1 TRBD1 CSAPGQGTNTEAFF TGCAGCGCCCCGGGACAGGGAACGAACACTGAAGCTTTCTTT
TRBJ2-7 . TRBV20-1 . CSALGLYEQYF TGCAGTGCCCTTGGCCTCTACGAGCAGTACTTC
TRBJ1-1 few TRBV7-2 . CASSLGPLNTEAFF TGTGCCAGCAGCTTAGGACCCTTGAACACTGAAGCTTTCTTT
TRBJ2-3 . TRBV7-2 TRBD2 CASSLTSGGFTDTQYF TGTGCCAGCAGCTTAACTAGCGGGGGGTTCACAGATACGCAGTATTTT
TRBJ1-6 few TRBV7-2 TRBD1 CASSYRDSSYSPLHF TGTGCCAGCAGCTACCGGGACAGTTCTTACTCACCCCTCCACTTT
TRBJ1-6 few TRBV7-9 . CASSLLTAGSPLHF TGTGCCAGCAGCCTTCTTACCGCGGGTTCACCCCTCCACTTT
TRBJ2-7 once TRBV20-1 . CSAGHSEQYF TGCAGTGCCGGCCACTCCGAGCAGTACTTC
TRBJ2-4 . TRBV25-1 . CARPGHQESLVNIQYF TGTGCCCGTCCGGGCCACCAAGAGTCCCTGGTGAACATTCAGTACTTC
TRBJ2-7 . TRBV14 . CASSQVPGGEQYF TGTGCCAGCAGCCAAGTACCCGGTGGGGAGCAGTACTTC
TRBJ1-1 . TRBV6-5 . CASSYGGGMNTEAFF TGTGCCAGCAGTTACGGTGGAGGGATGAACACTGAAGCTTTCTTT
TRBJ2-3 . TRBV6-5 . CASSYGSTDTQYF TGTGCCAGCAGTTACGGTAGCACAGATACGCAGTATTTT
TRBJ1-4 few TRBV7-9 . CASSKQLSTNEKLFF TGTGCCAGCAGCAAACAGCTTTCAACTAATGAAAAACTGTTTTTT
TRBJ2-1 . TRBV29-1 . CSVVEMGGAPYNEQFF TGCAGCGTTGTGGAGATGGGGGGGGCCCCCTACAATGAGCAGTTCTTC
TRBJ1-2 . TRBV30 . CAWRQRVGNYGYTF TGTGCCTGGAGGCAACGGGTTGGTAACTATGGCTACACCTTC
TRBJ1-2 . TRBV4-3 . CASSQGRDYGYTF TGCGCCAGCAGCCAAGGCCGGGACTATGGCTACACCTTC
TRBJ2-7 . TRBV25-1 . CASSDGTATRNEQYF TGTGCCAGCAGTGATGGGACGGCTACCCGGAACGAGCAGTACTTC
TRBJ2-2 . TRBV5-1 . CASSNIVNTGELFF TGCGCCAGCTCAAATATTGTTAACACCGGGGAGCTGTTTTTT
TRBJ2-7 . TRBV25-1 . CASSSPRPRGYEQYF TGTGCCAGCAGTTCCCCTCGCCCCAGGGGCTACGAGCAGTACTTC
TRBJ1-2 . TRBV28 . CASSLGGYGYTF TGTGCCAGCAGTTTGGGAGGGTACGGCTACACCTTC
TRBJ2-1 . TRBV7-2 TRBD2 CASSRRRGGILNEQFF TGTGCCAGCAGTCGTCGGCGGGGGGGAATTTTAAATGAGCAGTTCTTC
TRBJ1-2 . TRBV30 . CAWRLSGTYGYTF TGTGCCTGGAGACTATCCGGGACTTATGGCTACACCTTC
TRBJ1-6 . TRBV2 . CASTTREGNSPLHF TGTGCCAGCACCACGAGGGAGGGAAATTCACCCCTCCACTTT
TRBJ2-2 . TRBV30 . CAWSVPGYGELFF TGTGCCTGGAGTGTACCAGGGTACGGGGAGCTGTTTTTT
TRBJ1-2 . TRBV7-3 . CASRPPGLYVGYTF TGTGCCAGCAGGCCTCCAGGGTTGTATGTTGGCTACACCTTC
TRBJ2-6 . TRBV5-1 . CASSLAPASGANVLTF TGCGCCAGCAGCTTGGCCCCAGCCTCTGGGGCCAACGTCCTGACTTTC
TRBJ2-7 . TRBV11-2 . CASSLPDAGPGEQYF TGTGCCAGCAGCTTACCCGATGCGGGGCCGGGGGAGCAGTACTTC
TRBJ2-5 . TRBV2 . CASSDLRTRTQYF TGTGCCAGCAGTGACCTTCGGACCAGGACCCAGTACTTC
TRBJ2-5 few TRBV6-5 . CASRRLVQETQYF TGTGCCAGCAGACGACTGGTCCAAGAGACCCAGTACTTC
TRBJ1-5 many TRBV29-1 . CSVGPLGGQGSNQPQHF TGCAGCGTTGGCCCTCTCGGGGGGCAGGGGAGCAATCAGCCCCAGCATTTT
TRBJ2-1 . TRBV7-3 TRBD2 CASSLTNTGLADQFF TGTGCCAGCAGCTTAACGAATACGGGACTAGCGGATCAGTTCTTC
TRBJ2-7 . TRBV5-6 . CASSLGVYEQYF TGTGCCAGCAGCTTGGGGGTCTACGAGCAGTACTTC
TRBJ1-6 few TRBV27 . CASRGGGFALHF TGTGCCAGCCGCGGTGGAGGGTTTGCCCTCCACTTT
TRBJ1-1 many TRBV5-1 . CASSSGQPNTEAFF TGCGCCAGCAGCTCCGGACAGCCGAACACTGAAGCTTTCTTT
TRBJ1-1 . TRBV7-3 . CASSAGGRNTEAFF TGTGCCAGCAGCGCGGGTGGGAGGAACACTGAAGCTTTCTTT
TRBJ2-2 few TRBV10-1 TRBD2 CASRTSLTGELFF TGCGCCAGCAGGACTAGCCTCACCGGGGAGCTGTTTTTT
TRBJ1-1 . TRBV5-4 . CASTLRTDGNTEAFF TGTGCCAGCACCCTAAGAACCGATGGGAACACTGAAGCTTTCTTT
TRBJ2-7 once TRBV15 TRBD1 CATSRDLVTGSREQYF TGTGCCACCAGCAGAGATCTTGTGACAGGGTCTCGGGAGCAGTACTTC
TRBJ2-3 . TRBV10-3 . CAISVTDTQYF TGTGCCATCAGTGTCACAGATACGCAGTATTTT
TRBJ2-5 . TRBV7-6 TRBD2 CASSLSPAGGLETQYF TGTGCCAGCAGCTTAAGTCCAGCGGGGGGGCTGGAGACCCAGTACTTC
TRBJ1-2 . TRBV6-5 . CASSYRGIGYGYTF TGTGCCAGCAGTTATCGGGGGATTGGCTATGGCTACACCTTC
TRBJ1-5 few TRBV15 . CATSRDRIDQPQHF TGTGCCACCAGCAGAGATAGGATTGATCAGCCCCAGCATTTT
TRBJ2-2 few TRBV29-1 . CSVRRDDTGELFF TGCAGCGTACGCAGGGACGACACCGGGGAGCTGTTTTTT
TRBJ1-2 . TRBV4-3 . CASSQEATGGYTF TGCGCCAGCAGCCAAGAGGCGACAGGTGGCTACACCTTC
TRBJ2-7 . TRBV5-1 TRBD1 CASRTGSSYEQYF TGCGCCAGCAGGACAGGGTCGTCCTACGAGCAGTACTTC
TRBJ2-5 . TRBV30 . CAWSPGTQQETQYF TGTGCCTGGAGTCCCGGGACCCAGCAAGAGACCCAGTACTTC
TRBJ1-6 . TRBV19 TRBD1 CASSPRDRAWNSPLHF TGTGCCAGTAGTCCCCGGGACAGGGCTTGGAATTCACCCCTCCACTTT
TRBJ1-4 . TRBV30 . CAWSQAGHLTNEKLFF TGTGCCTGGAGCCAGGCCGGGCATCTAACTAATGAAAAACTGTTTTTT
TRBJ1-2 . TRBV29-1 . CSAGPSGLSEGYTF TGCAGCGCCGGACCCTCGGGATTGTCGGAGGGCTACACCTTC
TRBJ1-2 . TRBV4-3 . CASSQDLYRRTYGYTF TGCGCCAGCAGCCAAGATCTTTACAGGAGAACTTATGGCTACACCTTC
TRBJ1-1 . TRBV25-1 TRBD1 CASSEDRVTLPEAFF TGTGCCAGCAGTGAAGACAGGGTAACGTTGCCTGAAGCTTTCTTT
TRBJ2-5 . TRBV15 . CATSRARAIGQETQYF TGTGCCACCAGCAGAGCCCGGGCCATCGGGCAAGAGACCCAGTACTTC
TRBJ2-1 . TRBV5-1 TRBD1 CASSSGQGYNEQFF TGCGCCAGCAGCTCGGGACAGGGCTACAATGAGCAGTTCTTC